This TCR beta chain was obtained from a study of beta chain features in type 1 diabetes. Whole-study results and caveats: High TCR expression in some cells could lead to their over-representation in cDNA sequencing.

With V trimmed by 7 bases and J by 7 bases, 8 bases remained unmatched. The CDR3 spans 14 residues. CDR1 and CDR2 from the germline V gene are SNHLY and FYNNEI. Every bit of the isolated RNA underwent reverse transcription, so sequencing read expressed TCRB transcripts. Some clones are missing from TCRdb's copy, which holds only in-frame ones; the method was immunoSEQ multiplex PCR. The table shows 140,000 or so clones, with less than 11% occurring only once. This clone was seen more than once but under ten times. The target antigen is unknown. This sequence originates from a man aged 18 to 29 in good health. J is TRBJ2-1 and V is TRBV2, with TRBD2 matching 9 bases. Sequencing was performed on naive CD4+ T cells from blood. CDR3 residues: CASTSAGGRNEQFF. DNA for the CDR3: TGTGCCAGCACCTCAGCGGGGGGTAGGAATGAGCAGTTCTTC. The full variable domain, in which reference TRBV2 and TRBJ2-1 provide the parts outside the CDR3, is EPEVTQTPSHQVTQMGQEVILRCVPISNHLYFYWYRQILGQKVEFLVSFYNNEISEKSEIFDDQFSVERPDGSNFTLKIRSTKLEDSAMYFCASTSAGGRNEQFFGPGTRLTVL.